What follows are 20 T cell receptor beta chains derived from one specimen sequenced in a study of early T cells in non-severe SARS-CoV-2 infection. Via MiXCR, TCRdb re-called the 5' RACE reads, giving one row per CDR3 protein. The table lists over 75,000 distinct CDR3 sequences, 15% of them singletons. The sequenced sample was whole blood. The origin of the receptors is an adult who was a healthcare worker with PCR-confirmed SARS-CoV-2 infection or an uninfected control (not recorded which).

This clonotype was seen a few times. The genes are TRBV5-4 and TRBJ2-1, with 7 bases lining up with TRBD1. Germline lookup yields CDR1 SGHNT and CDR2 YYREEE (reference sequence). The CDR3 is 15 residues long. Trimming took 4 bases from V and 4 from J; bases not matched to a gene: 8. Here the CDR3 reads CASSPLTGNYNEQFF. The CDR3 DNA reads TGTGCCAGCAGCCCGCTGACAGGGAATTACAATGAGCAGTTCTTC.

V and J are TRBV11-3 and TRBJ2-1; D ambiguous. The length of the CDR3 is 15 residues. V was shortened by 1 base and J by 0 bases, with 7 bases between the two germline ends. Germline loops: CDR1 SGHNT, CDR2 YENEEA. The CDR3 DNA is TGTGCCAGCAGCTTAGGGCAAAGCTCCTACAATGAGCAGTTCTTC. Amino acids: CASSLGQSSYNEQFF.

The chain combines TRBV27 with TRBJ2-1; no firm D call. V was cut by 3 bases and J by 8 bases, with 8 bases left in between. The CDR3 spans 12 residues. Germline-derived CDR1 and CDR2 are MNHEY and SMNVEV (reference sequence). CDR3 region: CASSFSRDEQFF. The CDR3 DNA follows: TGTGCCAGCAGTTTCAGCAGAGATGAGCAGTTCTTC.

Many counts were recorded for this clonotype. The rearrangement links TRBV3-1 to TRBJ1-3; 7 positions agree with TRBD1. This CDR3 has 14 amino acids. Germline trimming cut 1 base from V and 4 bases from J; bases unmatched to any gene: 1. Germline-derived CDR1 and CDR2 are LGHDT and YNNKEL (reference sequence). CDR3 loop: CASSQAGGGNTIYF. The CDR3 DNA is TGTGCCAGCAGCCAAGCAGGGGGAGGAAACACCATATATTTT.

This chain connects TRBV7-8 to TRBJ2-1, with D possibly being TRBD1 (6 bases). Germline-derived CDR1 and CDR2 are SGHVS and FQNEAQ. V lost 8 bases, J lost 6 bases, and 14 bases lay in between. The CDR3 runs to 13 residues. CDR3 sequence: CASGDLGGNEQFF. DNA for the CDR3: TGTGCCAGCGGAGACCTAGGGGGCAATGAGCAGTTCTTC. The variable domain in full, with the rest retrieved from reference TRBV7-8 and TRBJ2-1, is GAGVSQSPRYKVAKRGQDVALRCDPISGHVSLFWYQQALGQGPEFLTYFQNEAQLDKSGLPSDRFFAERPEGSVSTLKIQRTQQEDSAVYLCASGDLGGNEQFFGPGTRLTVL.

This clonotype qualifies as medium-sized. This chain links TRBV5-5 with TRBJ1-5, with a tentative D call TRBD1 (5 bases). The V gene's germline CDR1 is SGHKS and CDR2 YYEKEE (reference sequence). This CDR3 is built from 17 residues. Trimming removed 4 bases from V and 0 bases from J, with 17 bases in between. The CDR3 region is CASSRGLMSLSNQPQHF. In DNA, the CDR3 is TGTGCCAGCAGCCGGGGCCTTATGAGCCTTAGCAATCAGCCCCAGCATTTT.

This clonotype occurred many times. The CDR3 loop reads CASSQQQGRYGYTF. The DNA of the CDR3 is TGTGCCAGCAGCCAGCAACAGGGTCGGTATGGCTACACCTTC. The chain carries TRBV28 and TRBJ1-2, with D possibly matching TRBD1 (6 bases). The CDR3 covers 14 residues. V gave up 6 bases and J gave up 5 bases, with 16 bases separating them. From germline, CDR1 is MDHEN and CDR2 SYDVKM.

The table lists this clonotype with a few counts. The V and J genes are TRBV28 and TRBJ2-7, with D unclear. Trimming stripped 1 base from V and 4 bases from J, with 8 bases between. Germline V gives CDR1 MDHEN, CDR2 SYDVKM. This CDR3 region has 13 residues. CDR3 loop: CASSLLQRYEQYF. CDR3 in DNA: TGTGCCAGCAGTTTATTACAGAGGTACGAGCAGTACTTC. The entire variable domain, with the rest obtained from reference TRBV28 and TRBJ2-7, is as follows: DVKVTQSSRYLVKRTGEKVFLECVQDMDHENMFWYRQDPGLGLRLIYFSYDVKMKEKGDIPEGYSVSREKKERFSLILESASTNQTSMYLCASSLLQRYEQYFGPGTRLTVT.

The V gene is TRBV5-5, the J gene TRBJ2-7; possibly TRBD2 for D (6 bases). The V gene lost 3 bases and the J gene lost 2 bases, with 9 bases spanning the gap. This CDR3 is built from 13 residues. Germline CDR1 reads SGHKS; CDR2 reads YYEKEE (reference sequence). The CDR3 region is CASSSGSTYEQYF. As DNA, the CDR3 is TGTGCCAGCAGCTCCGGGAGCACCTACGAGCAGTACTTC.

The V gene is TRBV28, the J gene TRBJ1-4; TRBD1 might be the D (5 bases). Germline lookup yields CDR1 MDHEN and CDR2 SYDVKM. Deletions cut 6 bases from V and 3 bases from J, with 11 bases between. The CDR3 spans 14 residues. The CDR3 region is CASSPTAANEKLFF. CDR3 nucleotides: TGTGCCAGCAGCCCGACAGCAGCTAATGAAAAACTGTTTTTT.

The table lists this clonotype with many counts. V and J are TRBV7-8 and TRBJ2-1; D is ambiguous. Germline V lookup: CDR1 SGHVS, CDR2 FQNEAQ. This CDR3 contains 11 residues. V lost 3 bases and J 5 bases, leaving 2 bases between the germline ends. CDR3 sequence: CASSLNNEQFF. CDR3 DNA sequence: TGTGCCAGCAGCTTGAACAATGAGCAGTTCTTC.

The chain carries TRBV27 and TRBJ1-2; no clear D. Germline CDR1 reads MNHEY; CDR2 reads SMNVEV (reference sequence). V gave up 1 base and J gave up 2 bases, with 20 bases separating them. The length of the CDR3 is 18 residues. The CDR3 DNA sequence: TGTGCCAGCAGTTTATACCCCCCCCTTCGCGGTCAGAACTATGGCTACACCTTC. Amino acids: CASSLYPPLRGQNYGYTF.

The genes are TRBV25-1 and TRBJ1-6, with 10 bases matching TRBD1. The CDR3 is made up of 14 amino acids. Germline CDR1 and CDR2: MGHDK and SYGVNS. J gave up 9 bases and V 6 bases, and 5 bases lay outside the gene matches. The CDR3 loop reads CASRGTGDFSPLHF. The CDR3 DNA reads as TGTGCCAGCAGGGGGACAGGGGACTTTTCACCCCTCCACTTT.

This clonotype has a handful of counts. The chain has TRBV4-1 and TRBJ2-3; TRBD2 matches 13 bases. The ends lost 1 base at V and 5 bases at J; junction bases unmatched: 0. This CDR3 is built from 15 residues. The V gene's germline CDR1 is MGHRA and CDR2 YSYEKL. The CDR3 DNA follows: TGCGCCAGCAGCCAAGGACTAGCGGGAGGAGATACGCAGTATTTT. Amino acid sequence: CASSQGLAGGDTQYF.

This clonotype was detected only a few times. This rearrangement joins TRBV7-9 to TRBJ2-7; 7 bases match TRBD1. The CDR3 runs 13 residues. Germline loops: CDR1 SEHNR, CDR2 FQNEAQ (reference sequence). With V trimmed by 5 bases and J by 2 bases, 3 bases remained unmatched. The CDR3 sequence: CASSPDRAYEQYF. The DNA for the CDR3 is TGTGCCAGCAGCCCAGACAGGGCCTACGAGCAGTACTTC.

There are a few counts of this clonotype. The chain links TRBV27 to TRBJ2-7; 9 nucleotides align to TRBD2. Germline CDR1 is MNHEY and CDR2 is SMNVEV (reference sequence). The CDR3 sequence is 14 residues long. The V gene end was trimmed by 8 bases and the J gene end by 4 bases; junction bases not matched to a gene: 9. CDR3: CASRGAGGAYEQYF. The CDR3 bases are TGTGCCAGCCGGGGAGCGGGAGGTGCATACGAGCAGTACTTC.

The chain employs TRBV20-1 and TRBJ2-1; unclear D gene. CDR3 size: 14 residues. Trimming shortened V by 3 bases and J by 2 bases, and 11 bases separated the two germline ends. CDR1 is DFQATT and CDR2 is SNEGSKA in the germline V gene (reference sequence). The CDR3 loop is CSASSTAAYNEQFF. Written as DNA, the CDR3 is TGCAGTGCTAGTAGCACGGCCGCCTACAATGAGCAGTTCTTC.

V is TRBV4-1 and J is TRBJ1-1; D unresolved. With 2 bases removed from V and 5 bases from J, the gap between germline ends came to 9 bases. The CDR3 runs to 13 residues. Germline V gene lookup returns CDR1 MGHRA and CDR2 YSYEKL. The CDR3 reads CASSQLAGTEAFF. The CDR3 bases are TGCGCCAGCAGCCAACTGGCCGGAACTGAAGCTTTCTTT.

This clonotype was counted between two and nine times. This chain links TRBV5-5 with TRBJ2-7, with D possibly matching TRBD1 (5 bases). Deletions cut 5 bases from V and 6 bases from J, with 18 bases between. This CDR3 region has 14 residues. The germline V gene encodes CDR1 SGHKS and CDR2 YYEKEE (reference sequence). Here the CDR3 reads CASSSGHVKGEQYF. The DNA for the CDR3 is TGTGCCAGCAGTTCTGGACACGTGAAAGGCGAGCAGTACTTC.

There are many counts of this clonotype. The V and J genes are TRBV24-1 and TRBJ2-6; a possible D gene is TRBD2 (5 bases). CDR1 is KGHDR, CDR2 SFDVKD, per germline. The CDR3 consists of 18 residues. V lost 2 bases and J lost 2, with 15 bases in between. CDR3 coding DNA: TGTGCCACCAGTGATTCCCGACCGTCCGGGACTGGGGCCAACGTCCTGACTTTC. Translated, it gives CATSDSRPSGTGANVLTF.